The rows below give T cell receptor beta chains drawn from one sample of a study of response to subunit inactivated influenza vaccine. TCRdb independently ran MiXCR on the RT-PCR reads; one entry per CDR3 protein. The repertoire includes about 190,000 distinct CDR3 sequences, around an eighth of them detected once, and 20% to 30% sits in the top ten. Source: CD8+ T cells sorted from PBMCs, taken approximately 5 days after vaccination. These receptors originate from a man aged 50-59 years who received an inactivated influenza vaccine. CDR3s include the opening cysteine and the closing phenylalanine or tryptophan. The D gene is left open where the match is weak. The size of a clone is reported for some rows only, either as once, few or many, or as a class for expanded clones.

TGTGCCTGTTCCCCGGGGGAGGCATCCGAGCAGTACTTC | CACSPGEASEQYF | - | TRBJ2-7 | - | 13 | TRBV7-9
TGCGCCAGCAACGACCCCAGGACAGGGGTGTACGAGCAGTACTTC | CASNDPRTGVYEQYF | - | TRBJ2-7 | TRBD1 | 15 | TRBV5-1
TGTGCCAGCAGCTTGGAGTCGGGATTGAGCTCCTACAATGAGCAGTTCTTC | CASSLESGLSSYNEQFF | - | TRBJ2-1 | - | 17 | TRBV5-4
TGTGCCAGCAGCAAGGTCTTAGGGGGCCAGAACTCCTACGAGCAGTACTTC | CASSKVLGGQNSYEQYF | - | TRBJ2-7 | TRBD1 | 17 | TRBV7-9
TGTGCCTGCCGGGACGGACCTGAGCAGTTCTTC | CACRDGPEQFF | few | TRBJ2-1 | - | 11 | TRBV30
TGTGCCACCAGTGTTCTAGCGGGAGGGCCCAATGAGCAGTTCTTC | CATSVLAGGPNEQFF | few | TRBJ2-1 | TRBD2 | 15 | TRBV24-1
TGTGCCAGCAGCGAAGACCAAGAGACCCAGTACTTC | CASSEDQETQYF | many | TRBJ2-5 | - | 12 | TRBV7-8
TGTGCCACCAGTGATCCCGGACTAGTTGCGCAGTATTTT | CATSDPGLVAQYF | - | TRBJ2-3 | TRBD2 | 13 | TRBV24-1
TGTGCCACCAGTGGCGCGACAGGGGCGGGAGGCTACACCTTC | CATSGATGAGGYTF | - | TRBJ1-2 | TRBD1 | 14 | TRBV24-1
TGTGACAGCAGTGATTATAGAGGTGGGATCTCTGGGGCCAACGTCCTGACTTTC | CDSSDYRGGISGANVLTF | - | TRBJ2-6 | - | 18 | TRBV25-1
TGTGCCATCAGTAACACCGAAAAGAGGGCCACGAATCAGCCCCAGCATTTT | CAISNTEKRATNQPQHF | few | TRBJ1-5 | - | 17 | TRBV10-3